This T cell receptor beta chain was observed in a study of glioma-infiltrating T cells after dendritic cell vaccination. Whole-study context: Between about 2002 and 2013, patients got autologous tumor lysate-pulsed dendritic cell vaccines.

Generated by immunoSEQ multiplex PCR, the TCRdb table keeps only in-frame clones and is missing some. The sample contains 65,000 to 90,000 clones, roughly 80% of which appear only once. Patients had residual fresh-frozen tumor tissue and more than two years of survival data. All glioblastoma patients lacked an isocitrate dehydrogenase mutation. V was trimmed by 6 bases and J by 2 bases, leaving 9 bases between them. The V gene's germline CDR1 is SGHNT and CDR2 YENEEA. This CDR3 has 13 residues. The receptor was derived from a human donor with glioblastoma. V and J are TRBV11-3 and TRBJ2-3, with D maybe TRBD2 (5 bases). The sequencing here drew on blood, taken before dendritic cell vaccination. The CDR3 protein is CASRARATDTQYF. The DNA of the CDR3 is TGTGCCAGCAGGGCGCGGGCCACAGATACGCAGTATTTT.